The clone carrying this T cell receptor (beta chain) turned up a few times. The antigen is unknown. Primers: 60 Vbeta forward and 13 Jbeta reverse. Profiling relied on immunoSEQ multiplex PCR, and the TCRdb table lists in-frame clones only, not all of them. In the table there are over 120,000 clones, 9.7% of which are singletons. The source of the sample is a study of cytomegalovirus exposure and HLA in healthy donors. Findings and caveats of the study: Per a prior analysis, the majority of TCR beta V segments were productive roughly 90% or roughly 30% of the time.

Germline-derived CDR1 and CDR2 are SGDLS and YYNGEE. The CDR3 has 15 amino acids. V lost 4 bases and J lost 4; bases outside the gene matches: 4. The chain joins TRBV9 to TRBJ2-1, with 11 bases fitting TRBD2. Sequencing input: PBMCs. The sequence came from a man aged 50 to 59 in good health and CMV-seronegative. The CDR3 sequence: CASSLLAGAYNEQFF. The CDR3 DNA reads TGTGCCAGCAGCTTACTAGCGGGGGCTTACAATGAGCAGTTCTTC.